This T cell receptor beta chain was captured by sequencing in a study of multiple sclerosis patients with progressive multifocal leukoencephalopathy. Time point meaning: before natalizumab initiation. Clones were sequenced by immunoSEQ multiplex PCR, and TCRdb holds only the in-frame ones, with some missing. The table shows more than 25,000 clones, with 88% occurring only once. Findings of the study overall: Clones expanded at PML were already present before and during natalizumab. Most PML patients had lower entropy, suggesting less diverse TRB repertoires.

Details on this clone: What it binds is unknown.

Germline V CDR1 and CDR2: LNHDA, SQIVND (reference sequence). The length of the CDR3 is 13 residues. V lost 4 bases to trimming and J lost 8 bases, with 14 bases between them. This chain links TRBV19 with TRBJ1-2; TRBD1 is a possible D gene (5 bases). The source of this sequence is a human donor with multiple sclerosis. The sequenced material came from PBMCs. The CDR3, as DNA: TGTGCCAGTAGTACGACAGTGAAAGGGGGCTACACCTTC. It yields the protein CASSTTVKGGYTF.